Below, 28 T cell receptor beta chains from the same sample are listed, as sequenced in a study of shared clonotypes between healthy human individuals. TCRdb's copy holds only in-frame clones and misses some; the assay was immunoSEQ multiplex PCR. The sample has about 1.1 million clones, about four fifths seen once; the top ten hold approximately 0.5%. Sequencing input: memory CD4+ T cells from PBMCs. Subset reported: CD45RA-negative fraction. These receptors were taken from a man younger than 35 in good health. Some clones in this sample may be carry-over from other donors' samples.

The chain uses TRBV5-5 and TRBJ1-5, with 8 bases that match TRBD1. Germline trimming cut 0 bases from V and 3 bases from J; bases unmatched to any gene: 8. CDR3 length: 17 amino acids. CDR1 is SGHKS and CDR2 is YYEKEE in the germline V gene (reference sequence). As DNA, the CDR3 is TGTGCCAGCAGCTTGGGACAGGGGTTGGCATTCAATCAGCCCCAGCATTTT. Translated, it gives CASSLGQGLAFNQPQHF.

This chain joins TRBV9 and TRBJ1-2; TRBD1 matches 7 bases. V lost 0 bases to trimming and J lost 3 bases; unmatched junction nucleotides: 17. The germline V gene has CDR1 SGDLS and CDR2 YYNGEE. The CDR3 length is 19 residues. CDR3 loop: CASSVGPDGAQGVDYGYTF. The DNA of the CDR3 is TGTGCCAGCAGCGTAGGTCCCGACGGGGCGCAGGGGGTGGACTATGGCTACACCTTC.

The rearrangement links TRBV30 to TRBJ1-4; TRBD1 agrees at 7 bases. There are 13 residues in the CDR3. With V trimmed by 4 bases and J by 8 bases, 7 bases remained unmatched. The germline V gene encodes CDR1 GTSNPN and CDR2 SVGIG (reference sequence). The CDR3 region is CAWNNRGGEKLFF. The CDR3 nucleotides are TGTGCCTGGAACAACAGGGGAGGAGAAAAACTGTTTTTT.

A few counts support this clone. The chain recombines TRBV28 with TRBJ2-5, with D perhaps matching TRBD1 (7 bases). V was cut by 5 bases and J by 3 bases, with 16 bases left in between. The CDR3 is made up of 15 amino acids. Looked up from germline, CDR1 is MDHEN and CDR2 is SYDVKM. The CDR3: CASSARGTVKETQYF. CDR3 DNA sequence: TGTGCCAGCAGTGCCCGGGGGACAGTCAAAGAGACCCAGTACTTC.

V usage is TRBV7-9 and J usage is TRBJ2-1; possibly TRBD2 for D (5 bases). The CDR3 sequence is 17 residues long. CDR1 and CDR2 from the germline V gene are SEHNR and FQNEAQ (reference sequence). The germline V and J ends were trimmed by 4 bases and 0 bases, with 16 bases remaining between them. Written as DNA, the CDR3 is TGTGCCAGCAGCTCCCCAGGCGGAGGCAGCTCCTACAATGAGCAGTTCTTC. It is translated as CASSSPGGGSSYNEQFF.

As concerns this clone: The sample has other DNA sequences that encode this CDR3 too. The rearrangement joins TRBV5-1 to TRBJ2-2, with a weak D call TRBD1 (6 bases). This CDR3 is built from 14 residues. Germline V lookup: CDR1 SGHRS, CDR2 YFSETQ. V was trimmed by 6 bases and J by 2 bases, leaving 11 bases between them. The CDR3 sequence is CASKGQTNTGELFF. DNA of the CDR3: TGCGCCAGCAAAGGACAGACCAACACCGGGGAGCTGTTTTTT.

The chain has TRBV19 and TRBJ2-3; TRBD1 matches 7 bases. The CDR3 length is 17 residues. CDR1 and CDR2 from the germline V gene are LNHDA and SQIVND (reference sequence). V was clipped by 6 bases and J by 3 bases; unmatched bases: 15. CDR3 sequence: CASSLYRGGQTTDTQYF. CDR3 bases: TGTGCCAGTAGCCTTTACCGTGGGGGACAGACAACAGATACGCAGTATTTT.

This clone was detected once. This CDR3 is CASGFNRSPDTQYF. The CDR3 DNA follows: TGTGCTAGTGGTTTTAACAGGTCCCCAGATACGCAGTATTTT. The chain is built from TRBV12-5 and TRBJ2-3; D possibly corresponds to TRBD1 (5 bases). Germline lookup yields CDR1 LGHNT and CDR2 FRNRAP. This CDR3 spans 14 amino acids. Between the trimmed V and J ends, which lost 3 bases and 4 bases, there was a span of 11 bases. The full variable domain, completed using reference TRBV12-5 and TRBJ2-3, is DARVTQTPRHKVTEMGQEVTMRCQPILGHNTVFWYRQTMMQGLELLAYFRNRAPLDDSGMPKDRFSAEMPDATLATLKIQPSEPRDSAVYFCASGFNRSPDTQYFGPGTRLTVL.

The gene calls are TRBV18 and TRBJ2-2; no reliable D call. Germline V gene sequence: CDR1 KGHSH, CDR2 LQKENI. V lost 1 base, J lost 4 bases, and 7 bases lay in between. This CDR3 has 14 amino acids. The CDR3 protein is CASSPRRITGELFF. As DNA, the CDR3 is TGTGCCAGCTCACCACGAAGGATCACCGGGGAGCTGTTTTTT.

This clone was detected only a few times. At the DNA level, this CDR3 is encoded by other sequences in the same sample as well. The rearrangement uses TRBV2 and TRBJ1-3; D ambiguous. Trimming took off 0 bases at V and 3 bases at J, with 3 bases between the two ends. The germline CDR1 and CDR2 sequences are SNHLY and FYNNEI. The CDR3 contains 13 residues. CDR3 bases: TGTGCCAGCAGTGAAGCGCGTGGAAACACCATATATTTT. This encodes CASSEARGNTIYF.

The V call is TRBV29-1, the J call TRBJ1-1; D might be TRBD1 (5 bases). The CDR3 extends over 13 amino acids. In germline, CDR1 is SQVTM, CDR2 ANQGSEA. V shed 3 bases and J shed 3 bases, with 11 bases lying between them. Here the CDR3 reads CSVEGDFDTEAFF. The CDR3 nucleotides are TGCAGCGTTGAGGGGGACTTTGACACTGAAGCTTTCTTT.

The CDR3 spells CSVRTYEQYF. CDR3 nucleotide sequence: TGCAGCGTTCGGACCTACGAGCAGTACTTC. The rearrangement links TRBV29-1 to TRBJ2-7; D remains ambiguous. With 5 bases removed from V and 2 bases from J, the gap between germline ends came to 4 bases. The CDR3 totals 10 residues. Germline CDR1 and CDR2: SQVTM and ANQGSEA.

This sequence joins TRBV9 and TRBJ2-7; D is perhaps TRBD1 or TRBD2 (5 bases each). The germline CDR1 and CDR2 sequences are SGDLS and YYNGEE. This CDR3 contains 14 residues. Trimming removed 4 bases from V and 5 bases from J, with 16 bases in between. CDR3: CASSHGLGANEQYF. The CDR3 DNA follows: TGTGCCAGCAGCCACGGACTCGGGGCCAACGAGCAGTACTTC.

The CDR3 protein is CASSTGVREWPLEQYF. In nucleotides, the CDR3 is TGCGCCAGCAGCACCGGGGTGCGGGAGTGGCCCCTCGAGCAGTACTTC. The rearrangement links TRBV4-1 to TRBJ2-7; 7 bases are shared with TRBD2. Unmatched junction bases numbered 16, after V lost 5 bases and J lost 6 bases. Germline CDR1 and CDR2: MGHRA and YSYEKL. The CDR3 is 16 amino acids.

This sequence joins TRBV5-4 and TRBJ2-1; 9 nucleotides align to TRBD2. The CDR3 is 15 amino acids. CDR1 is SGHNT, CDR2 YYREEE, per germline (reference sequence). The junction had 6 bases not matched to a gene; V was cut back by 2 bases and J by 6 bases. The CDR3 is CASSFAGGPFNEQFF. The CDR3 nucleotides read TGTGCCAGCAGCTTTGCGGGAGGGCCGTTCAATGAGCAGTTCTTC. Together with reference TRBV5-4 and TRBJ2-1, the CDR3 gives the full variable domain: ETGVTQSPTHLIKTRGQQVTLRCSSQSGHNTVSWYQQALGQGPQFIFQYYREEENGRGNFPPRFSGLQFPNYSSELNVNALELDDSALYLCASSFAGGPFNEQFFGPGTRLTVL.

This sequence joins TRBV30 and TRBJ2-5; TRBD1 matches 8 bases. The V gene end was trimmed by 2 bases and the J gene end by 3 bases; junction bases not matched to a gene: 14. Looked up from germline, CDR1 is GTSNPN and CDR2 is SVGIG (reference sequence). CDR3 size: 17 residues. CDR3 in amino acids: CAWSFRGAGGKEETQYF. CDR3 sequence (DNA): TGTGCCTGGAGTTTTCGAGGGGCAGGGGGCAAGGAAGAGACCCAGTACTTC.

The chain employs TRBV28 and TRBJ2-5; TRBD2 aligns across 10 bases. V shed 3 bases and J 5 bases; nucleotides not matched to a gene: 6. There are 15 residues in the CDR3. Germline V gene lookup returns CDR1 MDHEN and CDR2 SYDVKM. In DNA, the CDR3 is TGTGCCAGCAGTTTGGGGCTAGCGGGAGTGGAGACCCAGTACTTC. Protein: CASSLGLAGVETQYF.

The rearrangement uses TRBV5-8 and TRBJ1-5; D perhaps matches TRBD1 (6 bases). Germline CDR1 and CDR2: SGHTS and YDEGEE. There are 15 residues in the CDR3. Trimming removed 0 bases from V and 2 bases from J, with 9 bases in between. As DNA, the CDR3 is TGTGCCAGCAGCTTGGGACAGGTGGGCAATCAGCCCCAGCATTTT. Residues: CASSLGQVGNQPQHF.

The genes are TRBV7-3 and TRBJ2-1; D not certain. V was clipped by 5 bases and J by 2 bases, with 16 bases between them. CDR3 length equals 16 residues. Germline lookup yields CDR1 SGHTA and CDR2 FQGTGA. The CDR3 nucleotides read TGTGCCAGCAGCGTTGTGGGGTCCGGCACCTACAATGAGCAGTTCTTC. The encoded protein is CASSVVGSGTYNEQFF.

V is TRBV5-1 and J is TRBJ2-3; 10 bases line up with TRBD2. The CDR3 has 23 residues. Germline V gene data show CDR1 as SGHRS and CDR2 as YFSETQ. Trimming cost V 1 base and J 0 bases; bases outside gene matches: 23. The CDR3 nucleotides read TGCGCCAGCAGCTTGCCTCTGGGGCTAGCGGGAGAGTCAATCACTTCGAGCACAGATACGCAGTATTTT. Translated, it gives CASSLPLGLAGESITSSTDTQYF.

The genes are TRBV7-3 and TRBJ2-3; a weak D match, TRBD1 (6 bases). V was shortened by 3 bases and J by 3 bases, with 16 bases between the two germline ends. CDR1 is SGHTA and CDR2 is FQGTGA in the germline V gene. The CDR3 sequence is 16 residues long. The CDR3 bases are TGTGCCAGCAGCTTGGGGGCGAACAGGGAAACAGATACGCAGTATTTT. Translation: CASSLGANRETDTQYF.

The chain has TRBV5-4 and TRBJ1-1; D unresolved. Trimming pared 0 bases from V and 0 bases from J, leaving 6 bases between. From germline, CDR1 is SGHNT and CDR2 YYREEE (reference sequence). This CDR3 contains 14 residues. The CDR3 loop reads CASSLGVMNTEAFF. DNA for the CDR3: TGTGCCAGCAGCTTGGGGGTAATGAACACTGAAGCTTTCTTT.

The gene calls are TRBV5-4 and TRBJ2-5; 11 positions match TRBD2. Germline trimming cut 0 bases from V and 5 bases from J; bases unmatched to any gene: 3. Germline V gives CDR1 SGHNT, CDR2 YYREEE (reference sequence). This CDR3 region has 15 residues. The DNA for the CDR3 is TGTGCCAGCAGCTTGGACGGGACTAGCGGCGAGACCCAGTACTTC. It codes for CASSLDGTSGETQYF.

This clone was seen more than once but under ten times. The chain has TRBV6-5 and TRBJ2-1; D unclear. The germline V gene encodes CDR1 MNHEY and CDR2 SVGAGI. The CDR3 is made up of 14 amino acids. With 5 bases removed from V and 12 bases from J, the gap between germline ends came to 20 bases. The CDR3 is CASSHPPRVPRQFF. The CDR3 DNA reads as TGTGCCAGCAGTCACCCTCCCCGGGTCCCTCGGCAGTTCTTC.

This clone was counted many times. V usage is TRBV30 and J usage is TRBJ2-1; D is ambiguous. This CDR3 contains 11 residues. CDR1 GTSNPN and CDR2 SVGIG come from the germline V gene (reference sequence). V was shortened by 0 bases and J by 15 bases, with 12 bases between the two germline ends. The CDR3 region is CAWSVAAGWFF. The CDR3 DNA follows: TGTGCCTGGAGTGTAGCTGCTGGTTGGTTCTTC.

This clone appeared a few times. The chain couples TRBV27 to TRBJ2-5; D possibly uses TRBD1 or TRBD2 (7 bases each). The CDR3 is 14 amino acids. CDR1 and CDR2 (germline): MNHEY, SMNVEV (reference sequence). V shed 8 bases and J shed 4 bases, with 17 bases lying between them. This chain's CDR3 is CASSPGGAGETQYF. The CDR3 DNA reads as TGTGCCAGCTCCCCAGGGGGGGCAGGAGAGACCCAGTACTTC.

This chain connects TRBV2 to TRBJ2-5; D ambiguous. V lost 7 bases, J lost 5 bases, and 5 bases lay in between. The CDR3 is 10 residues long. CDR1 and CDR2 (germline): SNHLY, FYNNEI. CDR3 in amino acids: CASNRETQYF. CDR3 sequence (DNA): TGTGCCAGCAATAGGGAGACCCAGTACTTC.

The genes are TRBV5-4 and TRBJ1-2; TRBD1 matches 10 bases. The CDR3 consists of 14 residues. Germline CDR1 reads SGHNT; CDR2 reads YYREEE (reference sequence). V shed 4 bases and J 7 bases; nucleotides not matched to a gene: 7. For the CDR3, the DNA is TGTGCCAGCAGCCGACAGGGGGCGCAGGTTGGCTACACCTTC. It encodes CASSRQGAQVGYTF.